This TCR beta chain was profiled in a study of shared clonotypes between healthy human individuals. The junction had 15 bases not matched to a gene; V was cut back by 4 bases and J by 2 bases. The CDR3 runs to 19 residues. The germline V gene has CDR1 SEHNR and CDR2 FQNEAQ (reference sequence). All donors qualified as healthy HIV-negative adults and had experienced no recent acute infections or vaccinations. Original methodology: With immunoSEQ giving junction-only sequences and no quality scores, filtering differed. TCRdb keeps only in-frame clones here, not all; method: immunoSEQ multiplex PCR. V and J calls and clone size are given by that table; D and trimming were obtained from the DNA. The sample lists under 600,000 clones; around three quarters were seen once.

This receptor was identified in a middle-aged woman in good health. Some clones in this sample may be carry-over from other donors' samples. The sample taken for sequencing was PBMCs. V and J are TRBV7-9 and TRBJ2-1; TRBD2 matches at 9 bases. The CDR3 loop is CASSSLGLREGLAYNEQFF. The CDR3 bases are TGTGCCAGCAGCTCCCTAGGATTGCGGGAGGGCCTGGCCTACAATGAGCAGTTCTTC.